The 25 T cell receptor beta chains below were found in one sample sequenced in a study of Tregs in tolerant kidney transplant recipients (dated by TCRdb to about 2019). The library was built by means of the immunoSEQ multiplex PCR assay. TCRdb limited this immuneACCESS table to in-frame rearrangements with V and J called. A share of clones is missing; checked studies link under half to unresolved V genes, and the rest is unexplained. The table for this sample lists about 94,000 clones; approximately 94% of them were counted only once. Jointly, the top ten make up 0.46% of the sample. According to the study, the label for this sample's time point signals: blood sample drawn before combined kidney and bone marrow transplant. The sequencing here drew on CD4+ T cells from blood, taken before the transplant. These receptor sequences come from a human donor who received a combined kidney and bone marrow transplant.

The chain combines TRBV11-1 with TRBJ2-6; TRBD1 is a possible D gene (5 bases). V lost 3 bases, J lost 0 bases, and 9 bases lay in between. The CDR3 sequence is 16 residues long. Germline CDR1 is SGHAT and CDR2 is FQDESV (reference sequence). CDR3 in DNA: TGTGCCAGCAGCTTGCAGGGATCCTCTGGGGCCAACGTCCTGACTTTC. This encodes CASSLQGSSGANVLTF.

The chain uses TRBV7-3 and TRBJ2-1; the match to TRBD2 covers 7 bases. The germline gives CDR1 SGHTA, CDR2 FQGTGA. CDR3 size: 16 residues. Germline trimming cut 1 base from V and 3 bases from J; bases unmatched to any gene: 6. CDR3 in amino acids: CASSLIREGSYNEQFF. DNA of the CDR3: TGTGCCAGCAGCTTAATCAGGGAGGGCAGCTACAATGAGCAGTTCTTC.

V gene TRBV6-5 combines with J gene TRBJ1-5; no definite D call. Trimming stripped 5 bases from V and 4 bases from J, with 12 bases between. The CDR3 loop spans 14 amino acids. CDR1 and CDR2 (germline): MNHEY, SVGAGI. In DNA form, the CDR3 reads TGTGCCAGCAGTGAAAGGCCGACTAATCAGCCCCAGCATTTT. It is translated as CASSERPTNQPQHF.

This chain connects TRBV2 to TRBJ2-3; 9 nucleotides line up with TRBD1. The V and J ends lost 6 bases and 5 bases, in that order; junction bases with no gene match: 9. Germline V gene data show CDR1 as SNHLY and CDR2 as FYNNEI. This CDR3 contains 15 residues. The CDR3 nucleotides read TGTGCCAGCAGGCTAACAGGGGGCCTCGGAGATACGCAGTATTTT. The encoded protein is CASRLTGGLGDTQYF.

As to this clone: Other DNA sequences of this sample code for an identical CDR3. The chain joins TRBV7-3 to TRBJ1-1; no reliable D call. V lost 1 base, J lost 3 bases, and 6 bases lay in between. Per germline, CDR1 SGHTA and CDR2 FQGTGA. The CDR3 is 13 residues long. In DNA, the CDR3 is TGTGCCAGCAGCTTAAATCGGTACACTGAAGCTTTCTTT. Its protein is CASSLNRYTEAFF.

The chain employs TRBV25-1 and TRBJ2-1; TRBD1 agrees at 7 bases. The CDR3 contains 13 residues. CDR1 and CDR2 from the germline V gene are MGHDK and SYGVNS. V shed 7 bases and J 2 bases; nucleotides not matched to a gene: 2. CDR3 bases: TGTGCCAGCACAGGGGGTACCTACAATGAGCAGTTCTTC. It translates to CASTGGTYNEQFF.

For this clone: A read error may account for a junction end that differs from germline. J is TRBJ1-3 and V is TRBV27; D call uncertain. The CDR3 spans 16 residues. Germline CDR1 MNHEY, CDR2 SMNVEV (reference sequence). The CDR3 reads CASSPLTRSSGNTVYF. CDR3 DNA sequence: TGTGCCAGCAGTCCACTGACCCGGAGCTCTGGAAACACCGTATATTTT.

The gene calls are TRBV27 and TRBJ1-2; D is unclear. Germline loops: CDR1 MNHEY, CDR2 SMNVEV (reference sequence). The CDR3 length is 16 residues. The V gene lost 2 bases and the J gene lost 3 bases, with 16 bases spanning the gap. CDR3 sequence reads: CASSLRPLRTDYGYTF. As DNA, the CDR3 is TGTGCCAGCAGTTTACGCCCCCTAAGAACAGACTATGGCTACACCTTC.

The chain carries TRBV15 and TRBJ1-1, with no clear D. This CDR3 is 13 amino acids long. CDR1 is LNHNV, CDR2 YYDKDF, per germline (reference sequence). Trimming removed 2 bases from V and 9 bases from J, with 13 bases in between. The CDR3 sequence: CATSRLEGGKAFF. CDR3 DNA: TGTGCCACCAGCAGACTGGAGGGAGGCAAAGCTTTCTTT. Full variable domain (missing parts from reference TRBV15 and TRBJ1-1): DAMVIQNPRYQVTQFGKPVTLSCSQTLNHNVMYWYQQKSSQAPKLLFHYYDKDFNNEADTPDNFQSRRPNTSFCFLDIRSPGLGDTAMYLCATSRLEGGKAFFGQGTRLTVV.

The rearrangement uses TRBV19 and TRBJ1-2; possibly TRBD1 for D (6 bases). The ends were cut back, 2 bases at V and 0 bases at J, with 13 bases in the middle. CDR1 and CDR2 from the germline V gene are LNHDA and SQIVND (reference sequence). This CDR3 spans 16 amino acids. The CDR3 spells CASSIPGTPANYGYTF. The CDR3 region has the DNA TGTGCCAGTAGTATACCCGGGACACCCGCTAACTATGGCTACACCTTC.

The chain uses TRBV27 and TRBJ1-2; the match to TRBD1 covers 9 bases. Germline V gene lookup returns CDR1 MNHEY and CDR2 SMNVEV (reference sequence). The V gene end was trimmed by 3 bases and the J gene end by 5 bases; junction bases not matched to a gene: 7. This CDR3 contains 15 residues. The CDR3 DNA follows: TGTGCCAGCAGTTTCTTGTCGACAGGGGGTTATGGCTACACCTTC. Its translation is CASSFLSTGGYGYTF.

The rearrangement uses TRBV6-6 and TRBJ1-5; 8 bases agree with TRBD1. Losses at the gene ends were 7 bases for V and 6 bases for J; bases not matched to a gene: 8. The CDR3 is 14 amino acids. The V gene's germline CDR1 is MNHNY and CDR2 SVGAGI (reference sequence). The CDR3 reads CASTEDRAFQPQHF. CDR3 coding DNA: TGTGCCAGCACCGAGGACAGGGCGTTTCAGCCCCAGCATTTT.

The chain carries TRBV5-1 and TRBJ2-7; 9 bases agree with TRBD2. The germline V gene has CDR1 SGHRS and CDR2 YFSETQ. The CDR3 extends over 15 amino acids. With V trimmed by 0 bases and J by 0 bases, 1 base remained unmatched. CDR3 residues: CASSLVLAGSYEQYF. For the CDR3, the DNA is TGCGCCAGCAGCTTGGTACTAGCGGGCTCCTACGAGCAGTACTTC.

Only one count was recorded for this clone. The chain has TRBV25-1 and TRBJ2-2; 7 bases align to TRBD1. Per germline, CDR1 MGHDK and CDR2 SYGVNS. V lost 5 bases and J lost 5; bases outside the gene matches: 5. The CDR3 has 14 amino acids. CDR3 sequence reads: CASSQTGETGELFF. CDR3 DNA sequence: TGTGCCAGCAGTCAAACAGGGGAGACCGGGGAGCTGTTTTTT.

The CDR3 protein is CASSLSQGEADTQYF. In nucleotides, the CDR3 is TGTGCCAGCAGTTTGTCACAGGGCGAAGCAGATACGCAGTATTTT. This rearrangement joins TRBV28 to TRBJ2-3; D is possibly TRBD1 (6 bases). Trimming stripped 3 bases from V and 4 bases from J, with 14 bases between. Germline-derived CDR1 and CDR2 are MDHEN and SYDVKM. CDR3 length: 15 amino acids.

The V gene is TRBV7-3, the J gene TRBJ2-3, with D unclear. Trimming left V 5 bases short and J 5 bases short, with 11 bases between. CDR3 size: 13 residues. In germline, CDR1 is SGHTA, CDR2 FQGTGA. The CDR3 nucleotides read TGTGCCAGCAGCACAAACGCCGTAGATACGCAGTATTTT. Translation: CASSTNAVDTQYF.

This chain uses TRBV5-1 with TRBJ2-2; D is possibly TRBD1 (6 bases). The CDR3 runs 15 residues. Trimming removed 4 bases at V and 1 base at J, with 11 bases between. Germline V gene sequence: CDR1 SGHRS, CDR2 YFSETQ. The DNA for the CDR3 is TGCGCCAGCAGCCAAACAGGGCTGAACACCGGGGAGCTGTTTTTT. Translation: CASSQTGLNTGELFF.

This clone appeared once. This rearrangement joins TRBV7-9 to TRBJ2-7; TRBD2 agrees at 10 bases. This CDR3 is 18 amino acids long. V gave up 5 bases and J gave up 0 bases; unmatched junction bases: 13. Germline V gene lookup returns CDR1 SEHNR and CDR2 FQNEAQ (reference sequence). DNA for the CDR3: TGTGCCAGCAGCCACTACCAGTGGACTAGCGGATTCTCCTACGAGCAGTACTTC. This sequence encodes CASSHYQWTSGFSYEQYF.

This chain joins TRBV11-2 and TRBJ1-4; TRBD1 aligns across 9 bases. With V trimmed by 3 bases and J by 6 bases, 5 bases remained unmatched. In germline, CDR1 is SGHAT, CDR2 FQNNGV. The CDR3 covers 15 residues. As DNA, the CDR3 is TGTGCCAGCAGCTTCCAGACAGGGGGTGATGAAAAACTGTTTTTT. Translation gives CASSFQTGGDEKLFF.

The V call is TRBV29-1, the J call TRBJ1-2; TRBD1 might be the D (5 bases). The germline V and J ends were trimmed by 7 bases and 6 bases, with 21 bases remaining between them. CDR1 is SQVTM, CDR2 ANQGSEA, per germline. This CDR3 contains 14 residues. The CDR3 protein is CSAQLLIGGNGYTF. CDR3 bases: TGCAGCGCTCAACTTTTGATTGGGGGGAATGGCTACACCTTC.

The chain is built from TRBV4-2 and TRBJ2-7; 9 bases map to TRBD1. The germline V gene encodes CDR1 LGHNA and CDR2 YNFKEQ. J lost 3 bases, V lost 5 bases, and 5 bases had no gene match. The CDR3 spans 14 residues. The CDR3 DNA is TGTGCCAGCAGCAGCCGGGACAGGGTCTACGAGCAGTACTTC. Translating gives CASSSRDRVYEQYF.

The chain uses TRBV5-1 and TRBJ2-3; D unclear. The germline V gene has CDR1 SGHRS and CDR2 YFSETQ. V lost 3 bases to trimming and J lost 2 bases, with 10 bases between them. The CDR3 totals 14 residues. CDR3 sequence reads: CASSSGRTTDTQYF. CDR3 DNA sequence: TGCGCCAGCAGCTCTGGGCGTACCACAGATACGCAGTATTTT.

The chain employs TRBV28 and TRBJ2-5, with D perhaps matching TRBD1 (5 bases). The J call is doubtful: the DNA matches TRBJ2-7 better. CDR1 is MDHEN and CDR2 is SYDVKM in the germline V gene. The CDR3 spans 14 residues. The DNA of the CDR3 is TGTGCCAGCAGTTTACCAGACAGTAACTACGAGCAGTACTTC. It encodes CASSLPDSNYEQYF.

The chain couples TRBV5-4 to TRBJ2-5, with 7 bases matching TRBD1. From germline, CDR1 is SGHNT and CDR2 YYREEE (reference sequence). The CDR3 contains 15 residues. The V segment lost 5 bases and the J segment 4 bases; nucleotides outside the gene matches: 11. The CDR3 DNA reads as TGTGCCAGCAGTTTAGACAGGGCGTACCGAGAGACCCAGTACTTC. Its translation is CASSLDRAYRETQYF.

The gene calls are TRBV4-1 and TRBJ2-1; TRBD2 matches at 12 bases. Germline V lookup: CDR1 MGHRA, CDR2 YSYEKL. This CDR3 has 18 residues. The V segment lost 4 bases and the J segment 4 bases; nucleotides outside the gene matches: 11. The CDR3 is CASSRAVLAGGPYNEQFF. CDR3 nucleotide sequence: TGCGCCAGCAGCCGGGCGGTTCTAGCGGGAGGGCCTTACAATGAGCAGTTCTTC.